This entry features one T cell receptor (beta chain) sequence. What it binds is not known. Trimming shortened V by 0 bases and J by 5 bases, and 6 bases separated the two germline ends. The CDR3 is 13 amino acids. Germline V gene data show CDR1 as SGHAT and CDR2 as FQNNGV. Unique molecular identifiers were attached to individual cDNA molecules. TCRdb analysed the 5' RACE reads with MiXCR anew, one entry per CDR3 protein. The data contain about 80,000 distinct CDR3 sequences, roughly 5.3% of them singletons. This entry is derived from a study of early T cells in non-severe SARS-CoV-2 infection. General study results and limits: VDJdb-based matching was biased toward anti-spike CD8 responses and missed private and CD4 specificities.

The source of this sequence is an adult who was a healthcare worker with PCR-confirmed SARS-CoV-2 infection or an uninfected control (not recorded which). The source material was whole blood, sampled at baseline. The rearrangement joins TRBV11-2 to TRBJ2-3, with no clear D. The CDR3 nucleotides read TGTGCCAGCAGCTTAGAATCGGGAGATACGCAGTATTTT. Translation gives CASSLESGDTQYF.